This T cell receptor beta chain stems from a study of shared clonotypes between healthy human individuals (dated by TCRdb to about 2020). Study-level background: The cohort comprised two women and a few men aged 18 to 49 years. For each donor, three plates each were used for CD4 naive and CD4 memory, two plates were used for CD8 naive, and one plate was used for CD8 memory. Leukapheresis yielded between about 0.8 and 8.9 billion PBMCs per donor. Different laboratories and diverse techniques were used to prepare libraries and sequence TCR repertoires, to increase sequencing depth and limit assay-specific biases. To estimate repertoire size and how much clonotypes are shared between individuals, the study performed deep sequencing of blood TCR repertoires from a few healthy adults. Overall study results and their limits: Incomplete sequencing was indicated by rarefaction of sorted-subset datasets, despite the large sequencing depth. Sampling was restricted to blood, and TCR repertoires in tissues likely differ from the TCR repertoires found in blood. Estimated clonotype richness was generally larger for naive than for memory subsets. Around 5.4% of naive CD4, 3.5% of naive CD8, approximately 2% of memory CD4, and about 0.4% of memory CD8 clonotypes were shared across a few donors. Based on pairwise subsampling, the degree of clonotype sharing among donors was expected to be affected by sequencing depth. The genetic and exposure-history diversity represented was limited by the small number of donors. Compared with non-shared clonotypes, clonotypes shared by all four sorted-subset donors had higher generation probabilities.

This clone was seen more than once but under ten times. The specificity of this receptor is unknown. Base qualities are not recorded, but no much larger clone differs from it by a single base. The donors were healthy, HIV-negative adults with no recently reported acute infections or vaccinations. Every donor was a Caucasian adult living in Nashville, Tennessee, USA. Magnetic negative selection was used to enrich CD4+ T cells, after which naive cells were positively selected on CD45RA and the negative fraction became the memory subset. Blood was collected by leukapheresis, and PBMCs were isolated by Ficoll-Histopaque density gradient centrifugation and then cryopreserved in liquid nitrogen vapor phase. Analytical flow cytometry was used to check the purity and quantity of each magnetically sorted T cell population. Each sorted fraction had its genomic DNA isolated and then quantified by UV absorbance on a Nanodrop 2000c.

CDR1 and CDR2, per the germline V gene, are SGDLS and YYNGEE. Taken from cysteine to phenylalanine, the CDR3 has 14 residues. CDR3 DNA only is kept here, 42 bases in frame from base 1. Germline trimming: 3 bases from V, 3 bases from J; junction bases outside gene matches: 3. TCR CDR3 regions were amplified from genomic DNA by multiplex PCR using the deep immunoSEQ assay. Extracted genomic DNA from each cell subset was spread evenly across all wells of several immunoSEQ 96-well plates, with each plate serving as a replicate. Each replicate PCR for sorted subsets received 200 ng genomic DNA, equal to roughly 33,000 T cell genomes. Purified libraries were quantified with a Qubit 3.0 fluorometer, sized on a Bioanalyzer 2100, and re-quantified with the KAPA Library Quantification kit. Every immunoSEQ 96-well plate was sequenced on a dedicated single-read 150-cycle Illumina NextSeq 550 flow cell. In the original analysis: Because the immunoSEQ output held only junctional sequences and lacked quality scores, the filtering could not match the filtering applied to full-length reads. To assign V/J genes and CDR3, sequences were annotated using PyIR, a Python wrapper for IgBLAST v1.9, with IMGT germline references. Any read was removed if the V/J assignment was weak (E-value above 1e-6), the CDR3 was missing, or the read contained stop codons, out-of-frame junctions, or ambiguous translated residues. A V3J clonotype was defined by an identical inferred V gene, J gene, and CDR3 amino acid sequence. Percentage overlap between repertoires was calculated by dividing the number of shared unique clonotypes by the size of the smaller repertoire. Three approaches were used to assess repertoire richness: RTK rarefaction, the Chao1 estimator, and Recon v2.1 estimates of unobserved clonotypes. For all TCRbeta clonotypes obtained by the gDNA method from a handful of donors, generation probabilities were computed with OLGA. As stored in TCRdb, this immuneACCESS dataset retains in-frame rearrangements with V and J assigned. A fraction of the clones does not appear; measured against another copy, unresolved V genes explain less than half of the discrepancy, and the remainder lacks a known reason. The DNA gave D and trimming, while V, J and clone size come from that table. Within this sample are 2 million to 2.5 million clones, with more than 85% of them counted one time only. 0.35% to 0.5% of the sample comes from the top ten.

The rearranged segments are TRBV9 and TRBJ1-1, with TRBD1 matching 9 junction bases. Material: naive CD4+ T cells from PBMCs. The cell subset or site label for this specimen denotes: CD45RA+ positively selected. The receptor comes from a man aged 18 to 30 in good health. Some clones in this sample may be carry-over from other donors' samples. The nucleotides read TGTGCCAGCAGCGACCGGACAGGGGACACTGAAGCTTTCTTT. Its protein is CASSDRTGDTEAFF.